A selection of T cell receptor beta chains follows, all from one sample in a study of T-cell memory formation after mild COVID-19. TCRdb ran MiXCR on the 5' RACE reads and lists one entry per CDR3 protein. This table has 40,000 to 60,000 distinct CDR3 sequences, under 7.5% appearing once. The sample was PBMCs or a T cell subset sorted from them (not recorded which). These receptors were obtained from a man between 18 and 35 years old who had mild COVID-19 (a few samples of this study predate the infection). Cell type and time point are not known. CDR3s include the opening cysteine and the closing phenylalanine or tryptophan. The D gene is left open where the match is weak. Not all rows give a size; the values are once, few, many and, for expanded clones, a class.

>TRBJ2-5|TRBV27|NA|few
TGTGCCAGCAGTTTATCTGGGCGGACCCAGTACTTC
CASSLSGRTQYF
>TRBJ2-7|TRBV7-3|TRBD1|NA
TGTGCCAGCAGCCAAGACAGGGTTGGGGCGCAGTACTTC
CASSQDRVGAQYF
>TRBJ2-7|TRBV7-8|NA|few
TGTGCCAGCCAAGGTTGGGGGAACGAGCAGTACTTC
CASQGWGNEQYF
>TRBJ2-2|TRBV7-3|NA|few
TGTGCCAGCAGCTTAAATTTTCACGTAACCGGGGAGCTGTTTTTT
CASSLNFHVTGELFF
>TRBJ2-7|TRBV5-1|TRBD1|NA
TGCGCCAGCAGCCCTAACATCGGGACAGGGGGAAACGAGCAGTACTTC
CASSPNIGTGGNEQYF
>TRBJ1-3|TRBV6-5|NA|NA
TGTGCCAGCCAGGGGGGAAACACCATATATTTT
CASQGGNTIYF
>TRBJ1-4|TRBV6-6|NA|NA
TGTGCCAGCAGTACCCCGACAGGTGGTAATGAAAAACTGTTTTTT
CASSTPTGGNEKLFF
>TRBJ2-7|TRBV7-9|NA|NA
TGTGCCAGCAGCTATGTGGGGGGTTCGAGGTCCTACGAGCAGTACTTC
CASSYVGGSRSYEQYF
>TRBJ1-1|TRBV4-1|NA|NA
TGCGCCAGCAGCCAAGTGGCAGGGAGGGCTTTCTTT
CASSQVAGRAFF
>TRBJ2-7|TRBV12-3/TRBV12-4|NA|few
TGTGCCAGCAGTTTCGAGACAGGAACCTACGAGCAGTACTTC
CASSFETGTYEQYF
>TRBJ2-5|TRBV12-3/TRBV12-4|NA|many
TGTGCCAGCAGTTTATCCCCGGAGACCCAGTACTTC
CASSLSPETQYF
>TRBJ2-2|TRBV25-1|NA|NA
TGTGCCAGCAGTCAGCGGACAAGGAACACCGGGGAGCTGTTTTTT
CASSQRTRNTGELFF
>TRBJ2-5|TRBV12-3/TRBV12-4|NA|once
TGTGCCAGCGGTAGGGGGGAAGGGGAGACCCAGTACTTC
CASGRGEGETQYF
>TRBJ1-6|TRBV28|TRBD1|NA
TGTGCCAGCACCCTCAGGGGGAATTCACCCCTCCACTTT
CASTLRGNSPLHF
>TRBJ2-7|TRBV11-2|NA|many
TGTGCCAGCACCTCAATCGGACGGGTCAACTCCTACGAGCAGTACTTC
CASTSIGRVNSYEQYF
>TRBJ2-2|TRBV7-3|NA|few
TGTGCCAGCAGCTTATCACCCTTTGGACGGAACACCGGGGAGCTGTTTTTT
CASSLSPFGRNTGELFF
>TRBJ2-1|TRBV7-7|NA|NA
TGTGCTAGCAGCTTAGATCCTGATCGCGAGCAGTTCTTC
CASSLDPDREQFF
>TRBJ2-3|TRBV6-5|NA|few
TGTGCCAGCGGGGGGGCTGGCACAGATACGCAGTATTTT
CASGGAGTDTQYF
>TRBJ2-5|TRBV21-1|NA|many
TGTGCCAGCAGCAAAAAAGTAAAGTGGCAGGGGCACCAAGAGACCCAGTACTTC
CASSKKVKWQGHQETQYF
>TRBJ2-2|TRBV14|NA|NA
TGTGCCAGCAGCCAAGTCGGGGGACAGAACACCGGGGAGCTGTTTTTT
CASSQVGGQNTGELFF
>TRBJ2-7|TRBV5-1|NA|many
TGCGCCAGCACGGAGGGCCACGAGCAGTACTTC
CASTEGHEQYF
>TRBJ2-1|TRBV16|NA|NA
TGTGCCAGCAGCCCAGGAGTGGGAGGCTACAATGAGCAGTTCTTC
CASSPGVGGYNEQFF
>TRBJ2-3|TRBV4-2|NA|NA
TGTGCCAGCAGCCAAGCCACAATCGCAAGCACAGATACGCAGTATTTT
CASSQATIASTDTQYF
>TRBJ2-4|TRBV6-2/TRBV6-3|NA|NA
TGTGCCAGCAGTTACGGGGGACAATTAGCCAAAAACATTCAGTACTTC
CASSYGGQLAKNIQYF
>TRBJ1-1|TRBV6-2/TRBV6-3|NA|NA
TGTGCCAGCAGCCGGGACGGGCTTGCCACTGAAGCTTTCTTT
CASSRDGLATEAFF
>TRBJ2-3|TRBV7-2|NA|many
TGTGCCAGCACCCCTTTTGGGGATAGCGCAGATACGCAGTATTTT
CASTPFGDSADTQYF
>TRBJ2-5|TRBV20-1|TRBD1|few
TGCAGTGCTACGACAGGGGCCGCGGGTGGTGAGACCCAGTACTTC
CSATTGAAGGETQYF
>TRBJ1-2|TRBV9|NA|few
TGTGCCAGCAGCGTAGAGCCAGACAACTATGGCTACACCTTC
CASSVEPDNYGYTF
>TRBJ2-2|TRBV2|NA|NA
TGTGCCAGCATACGAGAGCAAGGCGGGGAGCTGTTTTTT
CASIREQGGELFF
>TRBJ1-1|TRBV5-1|TRBD1|NA
TGCGCCAGCAGTTACCGACAGGGGGTGAACACTGAAGCTTTCTTT
CASSYRQGVNTEAFF